This entry lists 2 T cell receptor beta chains sequenced from one sample in a study of blood T cell repertoires in COVID-19. Here immunoSEQ multiplex PCR was the method, and the copy in TCRdb shows in-frame clones only, minus some. The sample carries tens of thousands of clones, 88% recorded once. Input material: peripheral blood. The receptors come from a man aged 60-69 years with COVID-19, enrolled during active disease.

This clone was detected a few times. V and J are TRBV28 and TRBJ1-1, with 7 bases fitting TRBD1. V was pared by 2 bases and J by 5 bases, with 11 bases of the junction left unmatched. Germline V gene data show CDR1 as MDHEN and CDR2 as SYDVKM. The CDR3 spans 16 residues. Written as DNA, the CDR3 is TGTGCCAGCAGTTTACGGGCAGGGGGTGATGGGACTGAAGCTTTCTTT. It specifies CASSLRAGGDGTEAFF.

The rearrangement links TRBV18 to TRBJ1-6; maybe TRBD1 (5 bases). With 2 bases removed from V and 7 bases from J, the gap between germline ends came to 9 bases. CDR1 is KGHSH, CDR2 LQKENI, per germline. This CDR3 has 14 residues. CDR3 DNA sequence: TGTGCCAGCTCACCAAACACAGGAAATTCACCCCTCCACTTT. Translated: CASSPNTGNSPLHF. The full variable domain, with the rest looked up from reference TRBV18 and TRBJ1-6, is NAGVMQNPRHLVRRRGQEARLRCSPMKGHSHVYWYRQLPEEGLKFMVYLQKENIIDESGMPKERFSAEFPKEGPSILRIQQVVRGDSAAYFCASSPNTGNSPLHFGNGTRLTVT.